This T cell receptor (beta chain) was identified during a study of blood T cell repertoires in COVID-19. On the study more broadly: T cells, B-cell-depleted T cells, or PBMCs provided the cDNA or gDNA that served as material.

The germline V gene encodes CDR1 SEHNR and CDR2 FQNEAQ (reference sequence). This CDR3 contains 15 residues. V lost 3 bases to trimming and J lost 10 bases, with 19 bases between them. The count of this clone is one. This table comes from immunoSEQ multiplex PCR, and its TCRdb copy is limited to in-frame clones, with some not included. This table has about 76,000 clones, 70% to 90% appearing once. What was sequenced was peripheral blood. This sequence was found in a human donor in a cohort sampled during active COVID-19. This sequence joins TRBV7-9 and TRBJ2-1; TRBD2 is a possible D gene (7 bases). CDR3 sequence: CASSFKGGPNREQFF. CDR3 in DNA: TGTGCCAGCAGCTTTAAGGGGGGGCCCAATCGAGAGCAGTTCTTC. The complete variable domain, with remaining parts taken from reference TRBV7-9 and TRBJ2-1, reads DTGVSQNPRHKITKRGQNVTFRCDPISEHNRLYWYRQTLGQGPEFLTYFQNEAQLEKSRLLSDRFSAERPKGSFSTLEIQRTEQGDSAMYLCASSFKGGPNREQFFGPGTRLTVL.